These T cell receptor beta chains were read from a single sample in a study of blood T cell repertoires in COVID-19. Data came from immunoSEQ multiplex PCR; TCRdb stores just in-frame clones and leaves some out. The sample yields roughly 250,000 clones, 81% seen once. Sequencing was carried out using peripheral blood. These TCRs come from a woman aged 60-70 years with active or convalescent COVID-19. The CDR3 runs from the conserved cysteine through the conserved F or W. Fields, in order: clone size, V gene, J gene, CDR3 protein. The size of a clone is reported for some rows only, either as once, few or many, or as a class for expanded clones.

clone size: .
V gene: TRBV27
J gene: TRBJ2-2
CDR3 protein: CASSLSRPFGRNTGELFF

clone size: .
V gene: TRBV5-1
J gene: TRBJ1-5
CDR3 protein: CASSRSGGNQPQHF

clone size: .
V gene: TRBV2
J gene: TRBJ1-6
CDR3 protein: CASSESRALISPLHF

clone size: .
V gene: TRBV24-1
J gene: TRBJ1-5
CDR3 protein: CATSDSTGGQHF

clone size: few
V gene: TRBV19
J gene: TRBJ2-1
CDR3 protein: CASSAPRVGKDEQFF

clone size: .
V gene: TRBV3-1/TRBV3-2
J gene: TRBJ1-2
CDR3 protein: CASGQGARGYTF

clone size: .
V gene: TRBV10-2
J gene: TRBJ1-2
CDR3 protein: CASSGGQGNIYGYTF

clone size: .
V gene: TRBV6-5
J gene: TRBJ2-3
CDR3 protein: CASSYSDSLTDTQYF

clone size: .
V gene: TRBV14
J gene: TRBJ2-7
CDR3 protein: CASSHRLGEQYF

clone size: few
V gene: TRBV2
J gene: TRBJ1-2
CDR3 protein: CASSDTGGTGYTF

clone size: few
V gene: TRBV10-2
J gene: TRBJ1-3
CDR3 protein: CASSGVYGTVSGNTIYF

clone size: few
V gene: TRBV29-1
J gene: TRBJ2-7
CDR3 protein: CSVVPDRWLAGSITTYEQYF

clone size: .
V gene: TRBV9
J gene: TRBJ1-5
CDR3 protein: CASSVGQGASQPQHF

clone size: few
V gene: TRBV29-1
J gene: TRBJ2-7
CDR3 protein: CSADGQGRYEQYF

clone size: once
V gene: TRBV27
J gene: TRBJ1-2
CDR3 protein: CASSLEGASNYGYTF

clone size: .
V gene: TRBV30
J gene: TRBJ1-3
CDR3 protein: CAWTRTGGFSFLSGNTIYF

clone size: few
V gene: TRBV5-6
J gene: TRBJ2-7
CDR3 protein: CASSSVGGPGIYEQYF

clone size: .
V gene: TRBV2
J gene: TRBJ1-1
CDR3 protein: CASNRQVNTEAFF

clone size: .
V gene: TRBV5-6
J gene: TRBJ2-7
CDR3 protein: CASSLALPYEQYF

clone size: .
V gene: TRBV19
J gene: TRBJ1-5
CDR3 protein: CASSIDGGQAFQPQHF

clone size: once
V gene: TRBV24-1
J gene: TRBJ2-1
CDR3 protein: CATSDLKAGGYNEQFF

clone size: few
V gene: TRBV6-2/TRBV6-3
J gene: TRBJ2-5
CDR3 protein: CASSYIGGGAGPEETQYF

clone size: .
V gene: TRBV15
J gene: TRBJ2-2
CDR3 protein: CATSRERGTGELFF

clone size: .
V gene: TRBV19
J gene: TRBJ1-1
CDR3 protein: CASGSRGTEAFF

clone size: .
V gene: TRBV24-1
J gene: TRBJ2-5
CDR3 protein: CATSDPRSTGVETQYF

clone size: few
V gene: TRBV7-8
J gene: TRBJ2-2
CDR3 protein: CASSAQGWNTGELFF

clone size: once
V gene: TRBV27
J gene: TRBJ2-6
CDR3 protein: CASSLTGSSGANVLTF

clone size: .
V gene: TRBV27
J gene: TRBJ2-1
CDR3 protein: CASSLWASSYNEQFF

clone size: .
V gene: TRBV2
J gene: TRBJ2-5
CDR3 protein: CASRYPGQGPMYF

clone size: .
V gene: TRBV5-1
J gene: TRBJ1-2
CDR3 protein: CASSLAGREGYTF

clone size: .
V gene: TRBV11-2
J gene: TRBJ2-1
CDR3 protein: CASSFMSGVNEQFF

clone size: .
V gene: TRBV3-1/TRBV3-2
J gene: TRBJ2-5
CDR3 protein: CASSRLGLAGGETQYF

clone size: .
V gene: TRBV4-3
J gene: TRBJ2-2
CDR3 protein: CASSPTGLAGGRELFF

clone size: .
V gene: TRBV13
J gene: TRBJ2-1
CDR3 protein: CASSLAAGGPGEQFF

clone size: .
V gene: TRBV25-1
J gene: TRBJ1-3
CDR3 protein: CASSDRGFGGNTIYF

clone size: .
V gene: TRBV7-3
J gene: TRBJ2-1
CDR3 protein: CASSLSARMEQFF

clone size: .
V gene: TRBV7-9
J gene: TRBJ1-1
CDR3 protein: CASNLVEGGKTEAFF

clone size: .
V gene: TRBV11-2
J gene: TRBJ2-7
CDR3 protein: CASSQGDRDYEQYF

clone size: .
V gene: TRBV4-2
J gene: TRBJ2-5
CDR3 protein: CASSPGLAGAQETQYF

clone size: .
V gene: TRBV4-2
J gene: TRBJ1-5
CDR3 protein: CASSQDTGGNQPQHF

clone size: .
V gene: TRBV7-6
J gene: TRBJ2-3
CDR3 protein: CASSATSGGALTDTQYF

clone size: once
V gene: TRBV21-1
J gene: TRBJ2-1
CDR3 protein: CASSVGLSYNEQFF

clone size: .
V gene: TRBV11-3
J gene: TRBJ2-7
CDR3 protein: CASSQTPGSSYEQYF

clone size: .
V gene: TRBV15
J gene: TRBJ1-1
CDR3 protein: CATSRGNQGHTEAFF

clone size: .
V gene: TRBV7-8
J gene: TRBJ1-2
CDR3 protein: CASSLGGRIGYTF

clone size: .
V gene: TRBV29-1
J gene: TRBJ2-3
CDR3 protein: CSVAPQGAADTQYF

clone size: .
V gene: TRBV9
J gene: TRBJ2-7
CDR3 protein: CASSPELGLYEQYF

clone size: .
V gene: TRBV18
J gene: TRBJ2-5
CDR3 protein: CASSPGLRAKTQYF

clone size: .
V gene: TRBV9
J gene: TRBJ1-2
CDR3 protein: CASSAYDRFSDGYTF

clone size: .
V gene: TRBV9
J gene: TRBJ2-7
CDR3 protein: CASSVVPQGEQYF

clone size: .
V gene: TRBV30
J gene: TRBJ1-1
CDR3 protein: CAWSVGGHYTEAFF

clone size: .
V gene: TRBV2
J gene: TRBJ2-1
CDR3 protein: CASSRTGGISYNEQFF

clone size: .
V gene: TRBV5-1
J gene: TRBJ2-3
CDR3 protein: CASSRDRAGTDTQYF

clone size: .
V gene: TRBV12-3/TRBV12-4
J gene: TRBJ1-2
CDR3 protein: CASSLVAWSYTF

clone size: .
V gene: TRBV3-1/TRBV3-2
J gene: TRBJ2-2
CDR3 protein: CASSSGSGELFF

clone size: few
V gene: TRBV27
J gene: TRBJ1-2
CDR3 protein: CASSLGGANGYTF

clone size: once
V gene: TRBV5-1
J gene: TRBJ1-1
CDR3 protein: CASRTGNTEAFF

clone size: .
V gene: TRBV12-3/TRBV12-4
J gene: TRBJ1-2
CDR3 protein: CASSSTGNYGYTF

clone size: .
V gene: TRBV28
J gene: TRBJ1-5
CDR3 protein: CASSLPDRGGQPQHF